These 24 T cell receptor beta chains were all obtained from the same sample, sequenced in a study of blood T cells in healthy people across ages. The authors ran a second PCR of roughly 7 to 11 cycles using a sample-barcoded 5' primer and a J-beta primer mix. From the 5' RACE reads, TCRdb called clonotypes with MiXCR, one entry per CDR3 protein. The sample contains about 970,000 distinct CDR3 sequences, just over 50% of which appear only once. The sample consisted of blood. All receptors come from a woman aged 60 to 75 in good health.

CDR3 bases: TGTGCCAGCTCACCCGGACTAGCGGGAGCTTCCGAGCAGTACTTC. It yields the protein CASSPGLAGASEQYF. The chain couples TRBV18 to TRBJ2-5; 13 nucleotides agree with TRBD2. The J call may be wrong; the DNA end is better matched by TRBJ2-7. The germline gives CDR1 KGHSH, CDR2 LQKENI. This CDR3 region has 15 residues.

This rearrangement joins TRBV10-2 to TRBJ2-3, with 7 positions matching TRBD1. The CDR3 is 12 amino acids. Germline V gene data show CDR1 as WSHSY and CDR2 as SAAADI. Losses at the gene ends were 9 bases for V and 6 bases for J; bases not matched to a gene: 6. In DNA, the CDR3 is TGCGCCAGTGGGACAGTTTCGGATACGCAGTATTTT. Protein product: CASGTVSDTQYF.

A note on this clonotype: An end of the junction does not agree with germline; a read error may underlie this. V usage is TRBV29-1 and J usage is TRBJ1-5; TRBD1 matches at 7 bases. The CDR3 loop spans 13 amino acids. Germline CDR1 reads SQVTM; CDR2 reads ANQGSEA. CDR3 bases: TGCAGCGTAAGGACAGGCGGCAATCGGCCCCAGCATTTT. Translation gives CSVRTGGNRPQHF.

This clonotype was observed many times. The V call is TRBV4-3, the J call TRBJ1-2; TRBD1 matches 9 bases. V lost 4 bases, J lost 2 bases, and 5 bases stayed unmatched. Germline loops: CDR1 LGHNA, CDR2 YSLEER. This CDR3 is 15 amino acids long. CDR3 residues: CASSPRTGANYGYTF. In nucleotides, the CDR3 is TGCGCCAGCAGCCCCAGGACAGGGGCGAACTATGGCTACACCTTC.

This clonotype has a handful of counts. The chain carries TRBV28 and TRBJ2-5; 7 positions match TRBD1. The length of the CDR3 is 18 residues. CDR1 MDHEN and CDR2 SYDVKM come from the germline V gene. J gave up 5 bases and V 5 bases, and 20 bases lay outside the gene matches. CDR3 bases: TGTGCCAGCAGTACCCCGTTCCCTACAGGGGTAGTAACGGAGACCCAGTACTTC. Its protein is CASSTPFPTGVVTETQYF.

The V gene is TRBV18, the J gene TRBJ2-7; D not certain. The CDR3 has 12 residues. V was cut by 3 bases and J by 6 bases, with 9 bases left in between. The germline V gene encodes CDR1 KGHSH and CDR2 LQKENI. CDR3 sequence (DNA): TGTGCCAGCTCACCCGGTATCGGCGAGCAGTACTTC. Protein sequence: CASSPGIGEQYF.

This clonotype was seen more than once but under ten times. CDR3 protein: CASSYLATSYEQYF. DNA of the CDR3: TGTGCCAGCAGTTACTTGGCTACCTCCTACGAGCAGTACTTC. The rearrangement joins TRBV6-6 to TRBJ2-7; unclear D gene. The CDR3 runs 14 residues. V lost 1 base, J lost 0 bases, and 7 bases lay in between. Germline-derived CDR1 and CDR2 are MNHNY and SVGAGI (reference sequence).

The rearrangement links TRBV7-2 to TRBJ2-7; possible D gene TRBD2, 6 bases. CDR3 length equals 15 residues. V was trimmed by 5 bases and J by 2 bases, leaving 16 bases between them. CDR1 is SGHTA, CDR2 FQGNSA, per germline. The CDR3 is CASSPRLGLTYEQYF. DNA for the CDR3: TGTGCCAGCAGCCCGCGACTAGGGCTAACCTACGAGCAGTACTTC.

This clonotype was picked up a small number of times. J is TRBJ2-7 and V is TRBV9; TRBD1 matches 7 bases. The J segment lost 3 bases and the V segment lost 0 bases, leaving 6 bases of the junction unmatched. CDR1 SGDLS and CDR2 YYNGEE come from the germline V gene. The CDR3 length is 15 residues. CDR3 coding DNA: TGTGCCAGCAGCGTAGCAGGACAGGCAGTCTACGAGCAGTACTTC. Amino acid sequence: CASSVAGQAVYEQYF.

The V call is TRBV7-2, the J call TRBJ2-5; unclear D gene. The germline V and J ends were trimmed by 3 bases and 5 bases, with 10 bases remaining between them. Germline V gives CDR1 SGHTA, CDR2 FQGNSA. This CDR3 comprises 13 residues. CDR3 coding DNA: TGTGCCAGCAGCTTCATCGTTAGGGAGACCCAGTACTTC. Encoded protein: CASSFIVRETQYF.

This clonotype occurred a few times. The CDR3 bases are TGCGCCAGCAGCCAACTAGCGGGACCCAATGAGCAGTTCTTC. It encodes CASSQLAGPNEQFF. The chain couples TRBV4-1 to TRBJ2-1; 9 bases align to TRBD2. The length of the CDR3 is 14 residues. The J segment lost 6 bases and the V segment lost 2 bases, leaving 2 bases of the junction unmatched. The V gene's germline CDR1 is MGHRA and CDR2 YSYEKL.

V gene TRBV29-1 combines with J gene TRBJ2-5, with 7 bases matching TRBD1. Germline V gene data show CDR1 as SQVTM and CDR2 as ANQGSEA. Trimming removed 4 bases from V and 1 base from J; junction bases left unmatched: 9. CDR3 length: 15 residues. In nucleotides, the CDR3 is TGCAGCGTTGGTTGTGGTGGGACAGCCCAAGAGACCCAGTACTTC. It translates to CSVGCGGTAQETQYF.

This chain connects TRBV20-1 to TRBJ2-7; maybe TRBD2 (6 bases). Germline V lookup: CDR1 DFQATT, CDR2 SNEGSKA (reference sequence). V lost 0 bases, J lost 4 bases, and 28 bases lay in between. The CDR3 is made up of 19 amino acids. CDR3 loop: CSAREGGRQGTLGGYEQYF. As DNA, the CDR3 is TGCAGTGCTAGAGAGGGAGGACGGCAGGGCACCCTTGGGGGATACGAGCAGTACTTC.

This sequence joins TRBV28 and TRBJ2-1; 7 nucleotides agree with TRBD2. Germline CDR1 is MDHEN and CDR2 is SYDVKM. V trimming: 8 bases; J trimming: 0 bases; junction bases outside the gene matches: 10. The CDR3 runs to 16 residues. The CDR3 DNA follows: TGTGCCAGCGAGAGGGGCGGGGGTAGCTCCTACAATGAGCAGTTCTTC. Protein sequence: CASERGGGSSYNEQFF.

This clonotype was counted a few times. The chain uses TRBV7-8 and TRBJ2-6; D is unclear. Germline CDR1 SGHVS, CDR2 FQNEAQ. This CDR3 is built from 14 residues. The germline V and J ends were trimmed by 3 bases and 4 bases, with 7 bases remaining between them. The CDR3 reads CASSFIVGANVLTF. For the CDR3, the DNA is TGTGCCAGCAGCTTTATCGTCGGGGCCAACGTCCTGACTTTC.

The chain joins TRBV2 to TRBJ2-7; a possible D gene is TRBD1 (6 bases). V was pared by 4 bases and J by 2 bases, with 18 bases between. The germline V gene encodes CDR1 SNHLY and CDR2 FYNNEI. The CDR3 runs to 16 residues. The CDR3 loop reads CASSGGRTSSTYEQYF. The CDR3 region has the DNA TGTGCCAGCAGTGGGGGGCGGACTTCTTCTACCTACGAGCAGTACTTC.

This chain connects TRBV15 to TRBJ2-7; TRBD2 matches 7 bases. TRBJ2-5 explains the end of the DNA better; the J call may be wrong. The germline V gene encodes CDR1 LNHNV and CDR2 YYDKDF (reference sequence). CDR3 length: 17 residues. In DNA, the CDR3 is TGTGCCACCAGCAGAGATCTGGCTAGCGGAAAACAAGAGACCCAGTACTTC. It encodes CATSRDLASGKQETQYF.

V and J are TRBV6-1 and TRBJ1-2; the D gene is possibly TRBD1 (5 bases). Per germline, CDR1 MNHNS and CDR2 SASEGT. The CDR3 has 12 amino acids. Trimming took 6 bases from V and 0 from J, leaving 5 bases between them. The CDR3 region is CASRGPNYGYTF. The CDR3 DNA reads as TGTGCCAGCAGGGGGCCTAACTATGGCTACACCTTC.

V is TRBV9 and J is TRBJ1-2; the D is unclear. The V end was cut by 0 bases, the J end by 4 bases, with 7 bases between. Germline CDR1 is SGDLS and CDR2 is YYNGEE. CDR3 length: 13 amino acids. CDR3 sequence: CASSVGPGYGYTF. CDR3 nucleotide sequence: TGTGCCAGCAGCGTAGGACCCGGCTATGGCTACACCTTC.

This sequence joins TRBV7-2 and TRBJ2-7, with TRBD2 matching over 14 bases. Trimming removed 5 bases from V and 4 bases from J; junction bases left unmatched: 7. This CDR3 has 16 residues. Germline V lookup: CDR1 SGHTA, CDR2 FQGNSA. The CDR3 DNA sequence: TGTGCCAGCAGCCCCATGACTAGCGGGAGGGCTTACGAGCAGTACTTC. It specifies CASSPMTSGRAYEQYF.

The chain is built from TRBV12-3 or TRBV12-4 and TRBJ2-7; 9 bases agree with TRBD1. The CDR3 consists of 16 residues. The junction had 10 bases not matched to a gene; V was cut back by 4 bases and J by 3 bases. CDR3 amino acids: CASSSRPGTGFYEQYF. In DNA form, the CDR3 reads TGTGCCAGCAGTTCAAGACCCGGGACAGGGTTCTACGAGCAGTACTTC.

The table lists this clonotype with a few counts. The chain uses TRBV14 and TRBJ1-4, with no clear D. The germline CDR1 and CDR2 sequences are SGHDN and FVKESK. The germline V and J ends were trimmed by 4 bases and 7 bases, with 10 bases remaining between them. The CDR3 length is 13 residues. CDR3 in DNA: TGTGCCAGCAGCCTAAGGGTCGGTGAAAAACTGTTTTTT. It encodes CASSLRVGEKLFF. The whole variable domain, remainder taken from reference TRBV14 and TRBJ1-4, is EAGVTQFPSHSVIEKGQTVTLRCDPISGHDNLYWYRRVMGKEIKFLLHFVKESKQDESGMPNNRFLAERTGGTYSTLKVQPAELEDSGVYFCASSLRVGEKLFFGSGTQLSVL.

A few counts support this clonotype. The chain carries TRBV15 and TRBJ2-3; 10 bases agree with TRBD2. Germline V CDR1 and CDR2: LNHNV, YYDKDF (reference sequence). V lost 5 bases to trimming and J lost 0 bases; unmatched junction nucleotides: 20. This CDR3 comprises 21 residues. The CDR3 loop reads CATSPAWGFGSGRSSTDTQYF. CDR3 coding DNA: TGTGCCACCAGCCCCGCCTGGGGATTCGGTAGCGGGAGGTCTAGCACAGATACGCAGTATTTT.

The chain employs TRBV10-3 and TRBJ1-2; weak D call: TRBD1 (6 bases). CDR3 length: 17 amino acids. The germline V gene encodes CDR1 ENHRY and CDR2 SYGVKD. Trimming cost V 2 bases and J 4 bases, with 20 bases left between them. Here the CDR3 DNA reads TGTGCCATCAGTGAGCCCACCCGGACAGAAGTGAGCTATGGCTACACCTTC. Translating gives CAISEPTRTEVSYGYTF.